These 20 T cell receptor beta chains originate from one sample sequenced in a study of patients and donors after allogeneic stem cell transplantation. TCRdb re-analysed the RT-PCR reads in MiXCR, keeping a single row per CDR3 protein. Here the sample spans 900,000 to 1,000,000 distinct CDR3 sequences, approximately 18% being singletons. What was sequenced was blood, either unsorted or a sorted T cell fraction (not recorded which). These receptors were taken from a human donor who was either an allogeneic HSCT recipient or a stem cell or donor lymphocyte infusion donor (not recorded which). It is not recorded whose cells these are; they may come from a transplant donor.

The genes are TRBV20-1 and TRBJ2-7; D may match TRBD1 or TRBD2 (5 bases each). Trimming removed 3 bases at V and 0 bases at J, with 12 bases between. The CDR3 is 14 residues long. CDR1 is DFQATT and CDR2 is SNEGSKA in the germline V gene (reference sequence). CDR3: CSASRGSTSYEQYF. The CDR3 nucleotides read TGCAGTGCTAGCCGGGGCAGTACCTCCTACGAGCAGTACTTC.

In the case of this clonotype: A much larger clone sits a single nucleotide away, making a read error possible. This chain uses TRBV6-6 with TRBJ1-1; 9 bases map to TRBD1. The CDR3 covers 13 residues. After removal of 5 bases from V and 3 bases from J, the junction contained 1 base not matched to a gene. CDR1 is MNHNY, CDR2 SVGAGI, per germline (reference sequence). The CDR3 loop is CASSGTGHTEAFF. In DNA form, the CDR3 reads TGTGCCAGCAGTGGGACAGGGCACACTGAAGCTTTCTTT.

The CDR3 coding sequence is TGCAGCGCCACCGGACAGGGGACCTCCTACGAGCAGTACTTC. Its protein is CSATGQGTSYEQYF. V gene TRBV29-1 combines with J gene TRBJ2-7; the match to TRBD1 covers 9 bases. V lost 7 bases, J lost 0 bases, and 7 bases stayed unmatched. The germline gives CDR1 SQVTM, CDR2 ANQGSEA. The CDR3 consists of 14 residues.

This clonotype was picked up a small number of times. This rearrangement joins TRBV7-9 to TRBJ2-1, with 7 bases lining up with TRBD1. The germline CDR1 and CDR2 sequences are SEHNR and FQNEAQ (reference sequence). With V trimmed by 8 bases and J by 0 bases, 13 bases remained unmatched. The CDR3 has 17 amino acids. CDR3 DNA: TGTGCCAGCGAGACAGGGTTCGGGACGAGCTCCTACAATGAGCAGTTCTTC. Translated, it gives CASETGFGTSSYNEQFF.

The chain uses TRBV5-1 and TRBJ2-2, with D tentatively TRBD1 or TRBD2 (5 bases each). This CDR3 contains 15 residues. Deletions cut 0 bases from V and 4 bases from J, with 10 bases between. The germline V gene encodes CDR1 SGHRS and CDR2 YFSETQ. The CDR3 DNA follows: TGCGCCAGCAGCTTGGAGGGACCTCGCACCGGGGAGCTGTTTTTT. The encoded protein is CASSLEGPRTGELFF.

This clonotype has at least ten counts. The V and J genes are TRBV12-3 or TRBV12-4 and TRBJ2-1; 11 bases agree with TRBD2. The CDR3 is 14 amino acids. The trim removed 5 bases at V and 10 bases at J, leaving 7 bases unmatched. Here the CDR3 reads CASSPSGGISEQFF. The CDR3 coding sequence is TGTGCCAGCAGTCCTAGCGGGGGGATATCAGAGCAGTTCTTC.

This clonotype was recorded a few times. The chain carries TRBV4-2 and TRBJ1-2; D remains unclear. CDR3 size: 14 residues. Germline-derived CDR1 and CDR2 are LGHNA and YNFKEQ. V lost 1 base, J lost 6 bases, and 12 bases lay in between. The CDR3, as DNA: TGTGCCAGCAGCCAAGGCAGTGGGGAGGATGGCTACACCTTC. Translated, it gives CASSQGSGEDGYTF.

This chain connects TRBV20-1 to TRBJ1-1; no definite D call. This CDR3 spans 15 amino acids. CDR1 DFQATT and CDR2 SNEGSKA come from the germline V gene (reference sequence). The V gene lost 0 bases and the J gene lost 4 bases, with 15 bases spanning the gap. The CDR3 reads CSARDPALGSTEAFF. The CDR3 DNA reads TGCAGTGCTAGAGATCCCGCCCTAGGGAGCACTGAAGCTTTCTTT.

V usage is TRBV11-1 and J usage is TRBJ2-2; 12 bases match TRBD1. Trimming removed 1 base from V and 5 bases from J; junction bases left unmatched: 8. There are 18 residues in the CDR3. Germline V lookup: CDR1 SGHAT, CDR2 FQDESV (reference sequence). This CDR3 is CASSLEGQGAIHTGELFF. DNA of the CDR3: TGTGCCAGCAGCTTAGAGGGACAGGGGGCGATTCATACCGGGGAGCTGTTTTTT.

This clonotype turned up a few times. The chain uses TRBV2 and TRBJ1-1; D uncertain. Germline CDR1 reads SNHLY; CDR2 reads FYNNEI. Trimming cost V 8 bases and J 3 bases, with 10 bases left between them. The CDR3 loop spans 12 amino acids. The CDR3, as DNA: TGTGCCAGCTCCGAGAAGTACACTGAAGCTTTCTTT. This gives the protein CASSEKYTEAFF.

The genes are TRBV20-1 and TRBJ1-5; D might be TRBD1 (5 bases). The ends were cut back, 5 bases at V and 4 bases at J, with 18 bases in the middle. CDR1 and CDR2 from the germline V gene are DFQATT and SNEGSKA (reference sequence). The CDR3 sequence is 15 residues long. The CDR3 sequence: CSASWDPKGNQPQHF. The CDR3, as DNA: TGCAGTGCTTCCTGGGACCCTAAGGGGAATCAGCCCCAGCATTTT.

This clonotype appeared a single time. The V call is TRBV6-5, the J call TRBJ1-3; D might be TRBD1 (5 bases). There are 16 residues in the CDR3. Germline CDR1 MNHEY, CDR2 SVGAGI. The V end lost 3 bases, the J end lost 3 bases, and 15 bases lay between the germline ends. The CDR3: CASSYFQGSFGNTIYF. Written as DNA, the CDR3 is TGTGCCAGCAGTTATTTCCAGGGAAGCTTTGGAAACACCATATATTTT.

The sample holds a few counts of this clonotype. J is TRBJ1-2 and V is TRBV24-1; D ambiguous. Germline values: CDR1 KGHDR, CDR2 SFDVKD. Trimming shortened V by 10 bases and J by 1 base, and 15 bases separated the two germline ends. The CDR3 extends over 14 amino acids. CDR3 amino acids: CATSNPQVNYGYTF. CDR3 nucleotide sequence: TGTGCCACGAGCAATCCCCAGGTTAACTATGGCTACACCTTC.

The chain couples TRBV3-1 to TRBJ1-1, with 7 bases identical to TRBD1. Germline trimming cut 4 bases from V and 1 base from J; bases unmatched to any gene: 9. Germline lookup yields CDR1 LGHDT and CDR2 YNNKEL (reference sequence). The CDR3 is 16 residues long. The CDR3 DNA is TGTGCCAGCAGCCCGATGGTCAGGACAGGGAACACTGAAGCTTTCTTT. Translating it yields CASSPMVRTGNTEAFF.

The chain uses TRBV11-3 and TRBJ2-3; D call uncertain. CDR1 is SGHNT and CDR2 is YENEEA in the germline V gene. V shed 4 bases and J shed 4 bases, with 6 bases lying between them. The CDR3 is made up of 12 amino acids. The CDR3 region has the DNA TGTGCCAGCAGCTGGTCCGCAGATACGCAGTATTTT. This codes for CASSWSADTQYF.

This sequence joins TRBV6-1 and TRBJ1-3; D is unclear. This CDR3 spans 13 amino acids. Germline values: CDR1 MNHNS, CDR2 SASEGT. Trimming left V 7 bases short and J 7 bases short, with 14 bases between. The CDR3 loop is CASTPRGINTIYF. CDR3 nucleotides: TGTGCCAGCACACCGCGGGGTATTAACACCATATATTTT.

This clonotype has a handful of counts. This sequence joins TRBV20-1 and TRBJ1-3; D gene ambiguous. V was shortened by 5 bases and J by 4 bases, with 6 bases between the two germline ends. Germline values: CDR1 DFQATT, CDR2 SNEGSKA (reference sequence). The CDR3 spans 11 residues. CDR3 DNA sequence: TGCAGTGCTGGTTGGGGAAACACCATATATTTT. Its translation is CSAGWGNTIYF.

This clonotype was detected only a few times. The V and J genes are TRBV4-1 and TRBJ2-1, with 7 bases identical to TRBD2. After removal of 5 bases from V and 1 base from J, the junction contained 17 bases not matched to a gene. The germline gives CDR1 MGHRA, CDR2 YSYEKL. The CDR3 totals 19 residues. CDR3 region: CASSSLSGWAFGSYNEQFF. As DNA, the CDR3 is TGCGCCAGCAGCAGCCTTAGCGGGTGGGCCTTTGGATCCTACAATGAGCAGTTCTTC.

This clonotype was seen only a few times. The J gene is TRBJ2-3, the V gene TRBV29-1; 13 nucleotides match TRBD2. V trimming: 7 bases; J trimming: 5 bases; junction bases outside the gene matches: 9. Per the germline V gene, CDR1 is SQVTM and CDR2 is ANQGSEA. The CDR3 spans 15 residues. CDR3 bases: TGCAGCGCTGGACTAGCGGGAGCGATTCGAGATACGCAGTATTTT. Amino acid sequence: CSAGLAGAIRDTQYF.

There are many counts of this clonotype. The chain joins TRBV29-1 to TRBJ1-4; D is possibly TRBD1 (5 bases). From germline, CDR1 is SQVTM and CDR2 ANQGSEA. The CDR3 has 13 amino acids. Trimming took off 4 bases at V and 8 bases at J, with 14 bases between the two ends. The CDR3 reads CSVVGATREKLFF. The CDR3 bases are TGCAGCGTTGTTGGGGCCACTAGGGAAAAACTGTTTTTT.